The rows below give T cell receptor beta chains drawn from one sample of a study of neoadjuvant anti-PD-1 for oral cavity cancer. The data were produced by immunoSEQ multiplex PCR, yet TCRdb's version contains in-frame clones alone and is incomplete. The profile covers around 34,000 clones, with just under 90% appearing a single time and roughly 4% taken by the ten largest. The starting material was PBMCs, obtained before nivolumab (anti-PD-1) treatment. The receptors derive from a person between 35 and 79 years old with oral cavity squamous cell carcinoma. Each CDR3 is given with its conserved first and last residue. Fields, in order: J gene, clone size, V gene, D gene, CDR3 DNA, CDR3 protein. D genes are given only for firm matches. Only some rows state a clone size, as once, few, many or a class for expanded clones.

TRBJ2-3	.	TRBV14	TRBD2	TGTGCCAGCCGGTTAGCGGGGGGCACAGATACGCAGTATTTT	CASRLAGGTDTQYF
TRBJ2-2	.	TRBV5-1	.	TGCGCCAGCAGCTTGGCCAGAATGTCCTACACCGGGGAGCTGTTTTTT	CASSLARMSYTGELFF
TRBJ2-1	.	TRBV5-1	.	TGCGCCAGCAGCCCGCAAGGGTACAATGAGCAGTTCTTC	CASSPQGYNEQFF
TRBJ1-6	few	TRBV18	.	TGTGCCAGCTCCAAACAGGGCCAAGTGGATTCACCCCTCCACTTT	CASSKQGQVDSPLHF
TRBJ2-6	.	TRBV19	.	TGTGCCAGTAGAGAGGCAGGGGGGTCTGGGGCCAACGTCCTGACTTTC	CASREAGGSGANVLTF
TRBJ2-1	.	TRBV11-3	TRBD2	TGTGCCAGCAGCTTAGTTGGGACTAGCGGGGGGCCAAACAATGAGCAGTTCTTC	CASSLVGTSGGPNNEQFF
TRBJ1-1	.	TRBV10-3	.	TGTGCCATCAAAACACCGAACACTGAAGCTTTCTTT	CAIKTPNTEAFF
TRBJ2-1	once	TRBV4-2	TRBD2	TGTGCCAGCAGCCAAGAAAGGACGAGCGGGGGAACCTACAATGAGCAGTTCTTC	CASSQERTSGGTYNEQFF
TRBJ2-1	.	TRBV19	TRBD1	TGTGCCAGTAGAATCGGCAGGGGGCGAGGGGGTGAGCAGTTCTTC	CASRIGRGRGGEQFF
TRBJ1-5	few	TRBV5-5	.	TGTGCCAGCAGCTTAAGGGGGAATAGCAATCAGCCCCAGCATTTT	CASSLRGNSNQPQHF
TRBJ2-1	.	TRBV27	TRBD2	TGTGCCAGCAGTTCACTAGCGGGGCATAACAATGAGCAGTTCTTC	CASSSLAGHNNEQFF
TRBJ2-7	.	TRBV10-2	.	TGCGCCAGCAGTCAGGCAGGGCGCTACGAGCAGTACTTC	CASSQAGRYEQYF
TRBJ2-5	.	TRBV6-1	.	TGTGCCAGCGTTAGGGAGGTCCAAGAGACCCAGTACTTC	CASVREVQETQYF
TRBJ2-1	.	TRBV2	TRBD1	TGTGCCAGCAGTGGCGACAGGGCTACATACAATGAGCAGTTCTTC	CASSGDRATYNEQFF
TRBJ1-1	.	TRBV5-1	TRBD1	TGCGCCAGCAGCTTCACAGGGGCGAACACTGAAGCTTTCTTT	CASSFTGANTEAFF
TRBJ2-3	.	TRBV10-1	TRBD2	TGCGCCAGCAGTGAGTCCCCAGCGGGGGGTAGCACAGATACGCAGTATTTT	CASSESPAGGSTDTQYF
TRBJ1-1	few	TRBV7-6	TRBD1	TGTGCCAGCAGCTTTACAGGGGGTGACACTGAAGCTTTCTTT	CASSFTGGDTEAFF
TRBJ2-3	.	TRBV5-1	TRBD1	TGCGCCAGCAGCCAGGGACAGGCGAGCACAGATACGCAGTATTTT	CASSQGQASTDTQYF
TRBJ1-2	.	TRBV21-1	.	TGTGCCAGCAGCAAACTCGGGACTCAGGGGGCTTATGGCTACACCTTC	CASSKLGTQGAYGYTF
TRBJ1-2	.	TRBV5-4	TRBD1	TGTGCCAGCAGCTTCCCCACAAGACAGGGGGGGGGCTACACCTTC	CASSFPTRQGGGYTF
TRBJ2-3	.	TRBV7-2	TRBD1	TGTGCCAGCAGTCCTCCGGGACAGAGGAGCACAGATACGCAGTATTTT	CASSPPGQRSTDTQYF
TRBJ2-7	.	TRBV28	.	TGTGCCAGCAGGACCTTTGGCGGGACTGGGGGCGAGCAGTACTTC	CASRTFGGTGGEQYF
TRBJ2-5	.	TRBV6-1	TRBD2	TGTGCCAGCAGTGAAGCAGCGGGGGGTGGGACCCAGTACTTC	CASSEAAGGGTQYF
TRBJ2-5	.	TRBV7-8	TRBD1	TGTGCCAGCAGCTTAGGGGACAGGGGACAAGAGACCCAGTACTTC	CASSLGDRGQETQYF
TRBJ1-4	.	TRBV30	.	TGTGCCTGGAGTGTAGGGCAGGGAGAGGAAAAACTGTTTTTT	CAWSVGQGEEKLFF
TRBJ1-1	.	TRBV7-6	.	TGTGCCAGCAGCTACCAGGGGTTGAACACTGAAGCTTTCTTT	CASSYQGLNTEAFF
TRBJ2-1	.	TRBV7-9	.	TGTGCCAGCAGCTTTCCCGATATGAATGAGCAGTTCTTC	CASSFPDMNEQFF
TRBJ2-3	.	TRBV5-1	TRBD2	TGCGCCAGCAGCGGCGGGGGGGCTTCGGGCACAGATACGCAGTATTTT	CASSGGGASGTDTQYF
TRBJ2-7	.	TRBV7-8	TRBD2	TGTGCCAGCAGCGGGGGAGGGACTAGCGGGGGTTACAGCTCCTACGAGCAGTACTTC	CASSGGGTSGGYSSYEQYF
TRBJ2-4	.	TRBV4-3	TRBD1	TGCGCCAGCAGCCAGGGACAGGGGTTAATGAGCATTCAGTACTTC	CASSQGQGLMSIQYF
TRBJ1-2	.	TRBV27	TRBD1	TGTGCCAGCAGTCCCCCCCCCGGACAGGGGGCTTCAGGCTACACCTTC	CASSPPPGQGASGYTF